Following are 27 T cell receptor beta chains from one sample sequenced in a study of regulatory T cells in long-lasting Graves disease. Time point denoted: newly diagnosed GD, antithyroid drugs for less than 3 months. Extracted PBMC RNA gave rise to the TCR library. To make TCR beta libraries, researchers used iRepertoire HTBI primers and Arm-PCR of CDR3 regions. TCRdb redid the calling of the multiplex PCR reads with MiXCR, one entry per CDR3 protein. In the table there are fewer than 450,000 distinct CDR3 sequences, 15% of which are singletons. Another study also made use of these data, one on T cells in Graves' hyperthyroidism and ophthalmopathy.

The sample was peripheral blood mononuclear cells (PBMCs), taken at new diagnosis, from a patient treated with antithyroid drugs. Source of these receptors: a woman between 40 and 55 years old with Graves disease.

This clonotype was counted at least ten times. CDR3: CASSPDNQPQHF. CDR3 nucleotide sequence: TGTGCCAGCAGCCCCGACAATCAGCCCCAGCATTTT. J is TRBJ1-5 and V is TRBV28; D not certain. Trimming removed 6 bases at V and 3 bases at J, with 6 bases between. The germline V gene encodes CDR1 MDHEN and CDR2 SYDVKM. CDR3 size: 12 residues.

This clonotype was detected a few times. This chain connects TRBV7-2 to TRBJ1-4, with TRBD1 matching over 7 bases. Trimming at V came to 5 bases and at J to 12 bases, leaving 12 bases not matched to a gene. Per the germline V gene, CDR1 is SGHTA and CDR2 is FQGNSA. The CDR3 has 14 residues. This CDR3 is CASSPMRDSEELFF. CDR3 bases: TGTGCCAGCAGCCCGATGCGGGACAGCGAAGAACTGTTTTTT.

This clonotype was recorded many times. The CDR3 reads CASSLGGINTGELFF. CDR3 sequence (DNA): TGTGCCAGCAGCTTGGGCGGGATCAACACCGGGGAGCTGTTTTTT. The chain combines TRBV7-8 with TRBJ2-2, with D perhaps matching TRBD2 (6 bases). Trimming took off 3 bases at V and 2 bases at J, with 10 bases between the two ends. The CDR3 is 15 residues long. Germline V CDR1 and CDR2: SGHVS, FQNEAQ.

In this sample, this clonotype turned up a few times. This sequence joins TRBV10-3 and TRBJ2-2; D gene ambiguous. The CDR3 extends over 12 amino acids. Looked up from germline, CDR1 is ENHRY and CDR2 is SYGVKD. With 7 bases removed from V and 3 bases from J, the gap between germline ends came to 6 bases. The CDR3: CAIKRDTGELFF. For the CDR3, the DNA is TGTGCCATCAAGCGTGACACCGGGGAGCTGTTTTTT.

This clonotype came up many times. The rearrangement uses TRBV11-2 and TRBJ2-3; 9 bases match TRBD2. The germline V gene has CDR1 SGHAT and CDR2 FQNNGV. Trimming took 5 bases from V and 0 from J; bases not matched to a gene: 3. This CDR3 spans 15 amino acids. CDR3 in amino acids: CASSQGLASTDTQYF. The CDR3 region has the DNA TGTGCCAGCAGCCAGGGACTAGCAAGCACAGATACGCAGTATTTT.

In its sample, this clonotype was seen many times. The rearrangement uses TRBV6-2 or TRBV6-3 and TRBJ2-1, with D uncertain. V lost 4 bases, J lost 6 bases, and 10 bases lay in between. This CDR3 spans 13 amino acids. The germline V gene has CDR1 MNHEY and CDR2 SVGEGT. CDR3 region: CASSFRTSNEQFF. In DNA, the CDR3 is TGTGCCAGCAGTTTTAGGACCAGCAATGAGCAGTTCTTC.

This CDR3 is CASSIALPYGRGNEQFF. Written as DNA, the CDR3 is TGTGCCAGTAGTATAGCCCTCCCCTACGGGCGAGGGAATGAGCAGTTCTTC. The V and J genes are TRBV19 and TRBJ2-1; tentative D call: TRBD2 (5 bases). Germline V CDR1 and CDR2: LNHDA, SQIVND (reference sequence). This CDR3 is built from 17 residues. V was cut by 1 base and J by 7 bases, with 20 bases left in between.

This clonotype occurred a few times. V gene TRBV27 combines with J gene TRBJ2-2, with TRBD2 matching 14 bases. Germline trimming cut 3 bases from V and 7 bases from J; bases unmatched to any gene: 10. The CDR3 loop spans 18 amino acids. Germline-derived CDR1 and CDR2 are MNHEY and SMNVEV (reference sequence). The CDR3 DNA sequence: TGTGCCAGCAGTTTGTCCCCGGGACTAGCGGGAGATCTCGGGGAGCTGTTTTTT. Its translation: CASSLSPGLAGDLGELFF.

This clonotype was detected only a few times. The chain combines TRBV10-2 with TRBJ2-5, with 7 positions matching TRBD2. Germline CDR1 and CDR2: WSHSY and SAAADI. The CDR3 covers 20 residues. V was pared by 3 bases and J by 2 bases, with 21 bases of the junction left unmatched. The CDR3 DNA sequence: TGCGCCAGCAGTGAAAACTTCTGGGAGCGGGACGAAACTGAACAAGAGACCCAGTACTTC. It encodes CASSENFWERDETEQETQYF.

In this sample, this clonotype turned up a few times. The chain employs TRBV28 and TRBJ1-2; D remains ambiguous. The CDR3 is 14 residues long. In germline, CDR1 is MDHEN, CDR2 SYDVKM. V was pared by 6 bases and J by 0 bases, with 11 bases between. This CDR3 reads CASSSTMANYGYTF. The CDR3 DNA is TGTGCCAGCAGCTCCACCATGGCTAACTATGGCTACACCTTC.

This clonotype appeared many times. This chain links TRBV5-1 with TRBJ2-1; maybe TRBD2 (6 bases). V was shortened by 4 bases and J by 6 bases, with 11 bases between the two germline ends. From germline, CDR1 is SGHRS and CDR2 YFSETQ. The CDR3 totals 13 residues. The CDR3 loop reads CASSHASANEQFF. The CDR3 nucleotides are TGCGCCAGCAGCCATGCTAGCGCCAATGAGCAGTTCTTC.

On this clonotype itself: A read error may explain this, as a much larger clone is one base away. The rearrangement links TRBV6-2 or TRBV6-3 to TRBJ1-1; unclear D gene. This CDR3 spans 14 amino acids. CDR1 is MNHEY and CDR2 is SVGEGT in the germline V gene. Written as DNA, the CDR3 is TGTGCCGGCAGTTACACCCAACGGAACACTGAAGCTTTCTTT. Translating gives CAGSYTQRNTEAFF.

This clonotype was detected a few times. The genes are TRBV28 and TRBJ2-3; no definite D call. Per germline, CDR1 MDHEN and CDR2 SYDVKM. The CDR3 extends over 12 amino acids. Trimming took 5 bases from V and 1 from J, leaving 4 bases between them. The CDR3 spells CASSRRTDTQYF. The DNA for the CDR3 is TGTGCCAGCAGTCGCCGCACAGATACGCAGTATTTT.

This clonotype was seen at least ten times. This rearrangement joins TRBV7-2 to TRBJ1-2, with D maybe TRBD1 (6 bases). The CDR3 has 15 residues. Trimming removed 1 base from V and 2 bases from J, with 11 bases in between. Germline CDR1 reads SGHTA; CDR2 reads FQGNSA. The CDR3, as DNA: TGTGCCAGCAGCTTAGGCGGGACACCCAACTATGGCTACACCTTC. Translated, it gives CASSLGGTPNYGYTF.

The rearrangement joins TRBV5-4 to TRBJ2-1; 9 bases match TRBD2. V lost 3 bases and J lost 6; bases outside the gene matches: 1. Germline V lookup: CDR1 SGHNT, CDR2 YYREEE (reference sequence). This CDR3 comprises 13 residues. The CDR3 is CASSWGLANEQFF. CDR3 coding DNA: TGTGCCAGCAGCTGGGGACTAGCCAATGAGCAGTTCTTC.

The chain joins TRBV24-1 to TRBJ2-1; D possibly corresponds to TRBD1 (6 bases). V lost 0 bases and J lost 6, with 11 bases in between. From germline, CDR1 is KGHDR and CDR2 SFDVKD. The CDR3 covers 15 residues. CDR3 bases: TGTGCCACCAGTGATTTGCAAACAGGGTCCAATGAGCAGTTCTTC. The encoded protein is CATSDLQTGSNEQFF.

This clonotype was seen ten or more times. The chain has TRBV20-1 and TRBJ1-1; 7 bases agree with TRBD1. The CDR3 contains 12 residues. Trimming at V came to 2 bases and at J to 10 bases, leaving 7 bases not matched to a gene. CDR1 DFQATT and CDR2 SNEGSKA come from the germline V gene (reference sequence). The CDR3 DNA reads as TGCAGTGCTAGACAACACGACAGGGTAGCTTTCTTT. This sequence encodes CSARQHDRVAFF.

The chain combines TRBV4-1 with TRBJ2-7, with no clear D. V was cut by 1 base and J by 2 bases, with 6 bases left in between. Germline loops: CDR1 MGHRA, CDR2 YSYEKL. The CDR3 extends over 13 amino acids. CDR3 residues: CASSQGTTYEQYF. CDR3 nucleotide sequence: TGCGCCAGCAGCCAAGGGACGACCTACGAGCAGTACTTC.

In this sample, this clonotype turned up many times. The chain carries TRBV12-3 or TRBV12-4 and TRBJ2-3; perhaps D is TRBD1 or TRBD2 (6 bases each). The V gene lost 8 bases and the J gene lost 5 bases, with 17 bases spanning the gap. CDR3 length equals 14 residues. DNA of the CDR3: TGTGCCAGCTTTAGGGCCGGGGGCAGAGATACGCAGTATTTT. Translated: CASFRAGGRDTQYF.

The gene calls are TRBV4-3 and TRBJ2-5, with a weak D call TRBD2 (6 bases). The ends were cut back, 10 bases at V and 9 bases at J, with 18 bases in the middle. The CDR3 runs to 12 residues. Germline V CDR1 and CDR2: LGHNA, YSLEER. The CDR3 here is CAIPLGGSSQYF. In DNA, the CDR3 is TGCGCCATCCCACTCGGGGGAAGCTCCCAGTACTTC.

In its sample, this clonotype was seen many times. This rearrangement joins TRBV12-3 or TRBV12-4 to TRBJ2-5; the match to TRBD2 covers 7 bases. The CDR3 length is 14 residues. With V trimmed by 7 bases and J by 5 bases, 10 bases remained unmatched. The CDR3 region is CASTWGGAGETQYF. The DNA for the CDR3 is TGTGCCAGCACCTGGGGGGGAGCGGGGGAGACCCAGTACTTC.

This clonotype has only a few counts. The chain is built from TRBV29-1 and TRBJ1-1; 10 positions agree with TRBD1. Unmatched junction bases numbered 3, after V lost 4 bases and J lost 1 base. The CDR3 runs 14 residues. Germline lookup yields CDR1 SQVTM and CDR2 ANQGSEA. The CDR3 DNA sequence: TGCAGCGTTGTTGACAGGGGGCGGAACACTGAAGCTTTCTTT. As protein: CSVVDRGRNTEAFF. The full variable domain, completed using reference TRBV29-1 and TRBJ1-1, is SAVISQKPSRDICQRGTSLTIQCQVDSQVTMMFWYRQQPGQSLTLIATANQGSEATYESGFVIDKFPISRPNLTFSTLTVSNMSPEDSSIYLCSVVDRGRNTEAFFGQGTRLTVV.

This clonotype was seen a few times. The chain employs TRBV9 and TRBJ2-1; tentative D call: TRBD2 (6 bases). Trimming pared 4 bases from V and 0 bases from J, leaving 17 bases between. The CDR3 totals 17 residues. CDR1 SGDLS and CDR2 YYNGEE come from the germline V gene. The CDR3 sequence: CASSLTPSRDSYNEQFF. The CDR3 DNA reads TGTGCCAGCAGCCTTACCCCCTCGCGGGACTCCTACAATGAGCAGTTCTTC.

This clonotype was found a few times. The chain combines TRBV20-1 with TRBJ1-1; the match to TRBD1 covers 10 bases. The junction had 5 bases not matched to a gene; V was cut back by 5 bases and J by 5 bases. The CDR3 is made up of 13 amino acids. The germline V gene has CDR1 DFQATT and CDR2 SNEGSKA (reference sequence). Here the CDR3 DNA reads TGCAGTGCTTTGGGACAGGGGATAACTGAAGCTTTCTTT. Amino acid sequence: CSALGQGITEAFF.

The sample holds a few counts of this clonotype. The chain couples TRBV6-1 to TRBJ1-5; the D gene is possibly TRBD1 (5 bases). Germline CDR1 MNHNS, CDR2 SASEGT. V lost 7 bases, J lost 2 bases, and 21 bases lay in between. The CDR3 is 17 amino acids. For the CDR3, the DNA is TGTGCCAGCAACGAAAGGTTAGGGACGTGGGGCAATCAGCCCCAGCATTTT. Its translation is CASNERLGTWGNQPQHF.

This clonotype was found many times. The V call is TRBV11-2, the J call TRBJ2-3; D might be TRBD1 or TRBD2, each matching 7 bases. In germline, CDR1 is SGHAT, CDR2 FQNNGV. This CDR3 contains 16 residues. V was shortened by 5 bases and J by 3 bases, with 18 bases between the two germline ends. The CDR3 sequence: CASSPGGGGKTDTQYF. The CDR3, as DNA: TGTGCCAGCAGCCCGGGGGGAGGGGGCAAAACAGATACGCAGTATTTT.

This clonotype was detected many times. This chain joins TRBV19 and TRBJ2-1, with a weak D call TRBD2 (5 bases). Trimming removed 7 bases at V and 6 bases at J, with 19 bases between. CDR1 is LNHDA and CDR2 is SQIVND in the germline V gene (reference sequence). There are 15 residues in the CDR3. The CDR3 DNA sequence: TGTGCCAGTACCCAATCTGTCAGCCGGGGCAATGAGCAGTTCTTC. Translating gives CASTQSVSRGNEQFF. Full variable domain (remainder filled in from reference TRBV19 and TRBJ2-1): DGGITQSPKYLFRKEGQNVTLSCEQNLNHDAMYWYRQDPGQGLRLIYYSQIVNDFQKGDIAEGYSVSREKKESFPLTVTSAQKNPTAFYLCASTQSVSRGNEQFFGPGTRLTVL.